The next 7 T cell receptor beta chains were all read from a single sample in a study of T-cell reconstitution after alpha-beta-depleted transplantation in children. Preparation of the TCRbeta library involved a method that used unique molecular identifiers. Via MiXCR, TCRdb re-called the PCR reads, giving one row per CDR3 protein. Of 350,000 to 400,000 distinct CDR3 sequences in the sample, 20% were seen once. Sequenced material: PBMCs from the stem cell graft donor, taken from the stem cell graft. The source is a human donor who donated a stem cell graft to a child with acute myeloid leukemia.

This clonotype was seen a handful of times. The chain couples TRBV5-1 to TRBJ2-1; no firm D call. The V gene lost 0 bases and the J gene lost 6 bases, with 10 bases spanning the gap. The CDR3 spans 14 residues. In germline, CDR1 is SGHRS, CDR2 YFSETQ. CDR3: CASSLAARTNEQFF. In nucleotides, the CDR3 is TGCGCCAGCAGCTTGGCCGCCAGGACCAATGAGCAGTTCTTC.

This clonotype turned up a few times. The rearrangement uses TRBV20-1 and TRBJ2-1; 9 nucleotides align to TRBD2. V lost 3 bases and J lost 0; bases outside the gene matches: 3. This CDR3 has 15 amino acids. Germline assignment: CDR1 DFQATT and CDR2 SNEGSKA (reference sequence). CDR3 protein: CSASGLASSYNEQFF. The CDR3 DNA reads TGCAGTGCTAGCGGACTAGCGAGCTCCTACAATGAGCAGTTCTTC.

This clonotype appeared a few times. This chain links TRBV6-2 or TRBV6-3 with TRBJ2-1; 10 nucleotides agree with TRBD2. CDR1 MNHEY and CDR2 SVGEGT come from the germline V gene. V dropped 5 bases and J dropped 9; count of bases not matched to a gene: 10. This CDR3 is 15 amino acids long. As DNA, the CDR3 is TGTGCCAGCAGTAAACCGGGACTAGCGTATCTTGAGCAGTTCTTC. Translation: CASSKPGLAYLEQFF.

This clonotype was picked up many times. The chain is built from TRBV27 and TRBJ2-1; D is possibly TRBD2 (6 bases). Germline assignment: CDR1 MNHEY and CDR2 SMNVEV (reference sequence). Trimming cost V 4 bases and J 6 bases, with 13 bases left between them. This CDR3 is 14 amino acids long. The CDR3 bases are TGTGCCAGCAGTTCCCGACTAGGAGTCAATGAGCAGTTCTTC. Translation: CASSSRLGVNEQFF.

The chain recombines TRBV4-3 with TRBJ2-7; D is unresolved. Germline CDR1 LGHNA, CDR2 YSLEER. V was clipped by 0 bases and J by 7 bases, with 13 bases between them. This CDR3 comprises 14 residues. The CDR3 DNA reads TGCGCCAGCAGCCAAGACCGGACCGTGAAAGAGCAGTACTTC. It is translated as CASSQDRTVKEQYF.

In this sample, this clonotype turned up a few times. The chain recombines TRBV7-9 with TRBJ1-1, with D tentatively TRBD1 (5 bases). V gave up 3 bases and J gave up 2 bases, with 10 bases separating them. Germline lookup yields CDR1 SEHNR and CDR2 FQNEAQ (reference sequence). This CDR3 is built from 14 residues. CDR3 in amino acids: CASSFRDGNTEAFF. The CDR3 DNA follows: TGTGCCAGCAGCTTCAGGGACGGAAACACTGAAGCTTTCTTT.

The sample holds a few counts of this clonotype. The CDR3: CASSQELAGWVGQETQYF. In nucleotides, the CDR3 is TGCGCCAGCAGCCAAGAATTAGCGGGATGGGTAGGGCAAGAGACCCAGTACTTC. The V and J genes are TRBV4-3 and TRBJ2-5, with 8 bases that match TRBD2. From germline, CDR1 is LGHNA and CDR2 YSLEER. The CDR3 has 18 residues. V lost 0 bases to trimming and J lost 2 bases; unmatched junction nucleotides: 11.